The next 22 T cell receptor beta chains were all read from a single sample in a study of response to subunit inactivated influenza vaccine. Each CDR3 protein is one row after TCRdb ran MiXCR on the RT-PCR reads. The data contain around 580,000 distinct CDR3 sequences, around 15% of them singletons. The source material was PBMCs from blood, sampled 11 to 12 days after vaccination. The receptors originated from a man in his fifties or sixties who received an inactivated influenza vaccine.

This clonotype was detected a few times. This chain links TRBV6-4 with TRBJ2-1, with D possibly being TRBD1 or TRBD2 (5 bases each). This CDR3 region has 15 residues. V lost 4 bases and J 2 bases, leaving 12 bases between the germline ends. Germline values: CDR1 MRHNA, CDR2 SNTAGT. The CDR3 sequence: CASSAYLGPYNEQFF. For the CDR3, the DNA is TGTGCCAGCAGTGCCTACCTGGGACCCTACAATGAGCAGTTCTTC.

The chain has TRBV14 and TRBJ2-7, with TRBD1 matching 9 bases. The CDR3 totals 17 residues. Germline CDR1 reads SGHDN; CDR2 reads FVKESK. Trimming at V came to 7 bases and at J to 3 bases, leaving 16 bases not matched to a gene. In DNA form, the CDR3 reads TGTGCCAGCAAACCCGGGACAGGGCGATCCCCTTACTACGAGCAGTACTTC. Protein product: CASKPGTGRSPYYEQYF.

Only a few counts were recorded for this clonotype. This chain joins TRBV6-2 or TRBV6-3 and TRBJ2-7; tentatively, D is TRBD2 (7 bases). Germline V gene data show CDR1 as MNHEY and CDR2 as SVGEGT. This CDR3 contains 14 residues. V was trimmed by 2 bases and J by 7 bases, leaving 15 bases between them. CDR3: CASSYRRGAGEQYF. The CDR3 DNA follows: TGTGCCAGCAGTTACCGCCGGGGGGCGGGTGAGCAGTACTTC.

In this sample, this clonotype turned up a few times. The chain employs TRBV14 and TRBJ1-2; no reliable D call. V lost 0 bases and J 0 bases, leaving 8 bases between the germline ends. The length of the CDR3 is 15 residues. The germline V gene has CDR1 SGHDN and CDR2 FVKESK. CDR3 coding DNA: TGTGCCAGCAGCCAAGATTTCGTAGCTAACTATGGCTACACCTTC. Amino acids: CASSQDFVANYGYTF.

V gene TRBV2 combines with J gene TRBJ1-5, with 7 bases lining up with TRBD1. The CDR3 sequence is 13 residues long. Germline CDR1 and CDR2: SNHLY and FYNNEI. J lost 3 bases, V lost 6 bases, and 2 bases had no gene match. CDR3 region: CASSGTVNQPQHF. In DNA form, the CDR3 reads TGTGCCAGCAGCGGGACAGTCAATCAGCCCCAGCATTTT.

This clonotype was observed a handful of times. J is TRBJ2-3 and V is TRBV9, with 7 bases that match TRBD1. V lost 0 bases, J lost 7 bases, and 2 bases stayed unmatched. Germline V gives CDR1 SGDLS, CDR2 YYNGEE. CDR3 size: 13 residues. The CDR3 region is CASSVAGGHTQYF. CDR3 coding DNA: TGTGCCAGCAGCGTAGCAGGGGGTCATACGCAGTATTTT.

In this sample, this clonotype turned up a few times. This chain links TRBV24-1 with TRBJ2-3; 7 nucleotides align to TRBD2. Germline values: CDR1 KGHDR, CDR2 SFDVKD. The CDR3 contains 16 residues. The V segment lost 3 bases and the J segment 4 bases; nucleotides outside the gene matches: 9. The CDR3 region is CATSDGAGGSSDTQYF. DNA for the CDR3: TGTGCCACCAGTGATGGTGCTGGCGGGAGCTCAGATACGCAGTATTTT.

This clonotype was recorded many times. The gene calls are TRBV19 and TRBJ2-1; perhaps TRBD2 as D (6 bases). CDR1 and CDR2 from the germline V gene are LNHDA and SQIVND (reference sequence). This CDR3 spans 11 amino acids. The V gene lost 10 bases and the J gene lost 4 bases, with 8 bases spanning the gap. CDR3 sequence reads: CATGVYNEQFF. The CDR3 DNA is TGTGCCACGGGGGTATACAATGAGCAGTTCTTC.

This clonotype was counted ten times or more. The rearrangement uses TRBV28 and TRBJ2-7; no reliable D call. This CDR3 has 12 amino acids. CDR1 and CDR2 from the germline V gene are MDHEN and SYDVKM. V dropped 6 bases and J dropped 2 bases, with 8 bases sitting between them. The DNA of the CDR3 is TGTGCCAGCAGCTTCTCCCCCTACGAGCAGTACTTC. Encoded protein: CASSFSPYEQYF.

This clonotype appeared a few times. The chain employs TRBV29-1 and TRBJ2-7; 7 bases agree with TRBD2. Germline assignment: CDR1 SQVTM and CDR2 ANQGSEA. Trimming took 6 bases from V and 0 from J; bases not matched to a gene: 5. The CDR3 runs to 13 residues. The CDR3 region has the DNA TGCAGCGTAATAGCGGGTAACTCCTACGAGCAGTACTTC. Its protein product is CSVIAGNSYEQYF.

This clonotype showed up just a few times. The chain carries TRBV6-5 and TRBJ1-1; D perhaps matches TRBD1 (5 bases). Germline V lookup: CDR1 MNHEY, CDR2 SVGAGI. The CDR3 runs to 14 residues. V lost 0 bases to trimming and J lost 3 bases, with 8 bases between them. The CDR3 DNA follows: TGTGCCAGCAGTTACTCGAAGGGGCACACTGAAGCTTTCTTT. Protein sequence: CASSYSKGHTEAFF.

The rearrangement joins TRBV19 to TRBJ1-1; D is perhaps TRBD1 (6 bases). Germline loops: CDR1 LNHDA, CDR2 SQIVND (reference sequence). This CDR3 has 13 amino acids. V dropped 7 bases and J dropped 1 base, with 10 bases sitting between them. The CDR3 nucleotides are TGTGCCAGTAAAGGACAGAGGAACACTGAAGCTTTCTTT. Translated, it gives CASKGQRNTEAFF.

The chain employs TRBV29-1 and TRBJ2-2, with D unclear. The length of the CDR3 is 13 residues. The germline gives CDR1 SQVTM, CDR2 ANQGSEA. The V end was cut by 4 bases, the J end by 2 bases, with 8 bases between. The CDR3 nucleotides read TGCAGCGTTGTGTCGCCCAACACCGGGGAGCTGTTTTTT. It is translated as CSVVSPNTGELFF.

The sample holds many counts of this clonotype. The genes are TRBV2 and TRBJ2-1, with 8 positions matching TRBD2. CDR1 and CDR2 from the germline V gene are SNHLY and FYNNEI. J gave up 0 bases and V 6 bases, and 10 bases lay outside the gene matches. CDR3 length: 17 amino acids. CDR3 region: CASSAPESGSSYNEQFF. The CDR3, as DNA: TGTGCCAGCAGCGCCCCCGAGAGCGGGAGCTCCTACAATGAGCAGTTCTTC.

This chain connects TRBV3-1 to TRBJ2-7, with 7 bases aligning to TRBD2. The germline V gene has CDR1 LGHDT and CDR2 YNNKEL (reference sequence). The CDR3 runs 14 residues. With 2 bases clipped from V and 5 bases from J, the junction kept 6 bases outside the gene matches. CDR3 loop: CASSQLAGEDEQYF. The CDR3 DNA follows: TGTGCCAGCAGCCAATTAGCGGGTGAGGACGAGCAGTACTTC.

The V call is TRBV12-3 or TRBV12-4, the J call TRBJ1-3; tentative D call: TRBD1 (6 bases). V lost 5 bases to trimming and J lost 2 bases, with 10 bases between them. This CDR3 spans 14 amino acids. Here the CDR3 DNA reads TGTGCCAGCAGTACGAACAGGGCTGGAAACACCATATATTTT. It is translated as CASSTNRAGNTIYF.

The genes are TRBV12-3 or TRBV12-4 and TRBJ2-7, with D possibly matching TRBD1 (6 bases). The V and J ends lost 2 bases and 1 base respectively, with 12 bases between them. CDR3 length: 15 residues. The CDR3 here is CASSLRGRGSYEQYF. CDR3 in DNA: TGTGCCAGCAGTTTAAGGGGCAGGGGATCCTACGAGCAGTACTTC.

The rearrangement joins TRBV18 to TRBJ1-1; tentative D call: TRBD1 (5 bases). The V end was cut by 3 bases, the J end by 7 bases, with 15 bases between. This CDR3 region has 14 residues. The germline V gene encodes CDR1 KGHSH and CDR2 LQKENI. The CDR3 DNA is TGTGCCAGCTCACCCCCCGGGGCCGGCGGTGAAGCTTTCTTT. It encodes CASSPPGAGGEAFF.

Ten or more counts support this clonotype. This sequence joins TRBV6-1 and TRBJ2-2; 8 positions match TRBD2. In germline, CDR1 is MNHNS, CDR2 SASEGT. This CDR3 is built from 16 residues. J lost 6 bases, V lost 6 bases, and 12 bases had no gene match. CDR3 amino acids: CASRTGRGGLSGELFF. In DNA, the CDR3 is TGTGCCAGCAGAACGGGTCGGGGGGGCCTATCCGGGGAGCTGTTTTTT.

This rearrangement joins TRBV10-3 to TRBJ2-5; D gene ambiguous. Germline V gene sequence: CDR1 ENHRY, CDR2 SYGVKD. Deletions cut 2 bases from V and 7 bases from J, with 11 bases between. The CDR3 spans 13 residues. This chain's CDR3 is CAISEEREGTQYF. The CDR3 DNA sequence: TGTGCCATCAGTGAGGAACGCGAAGGGACCCAGTACTTC.

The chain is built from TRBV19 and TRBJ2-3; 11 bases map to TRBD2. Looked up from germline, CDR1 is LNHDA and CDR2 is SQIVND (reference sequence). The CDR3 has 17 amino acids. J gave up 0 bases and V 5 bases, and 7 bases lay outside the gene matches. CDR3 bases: TGTGCCAGTAGTGCCGCGACTAGCGGGATTAGCACAGATACGCAGTATTTT. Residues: CASSAATSGISTDTQYF.

The CDR3 nucleotides are TGTGCCAGCAGTCCGGGGGGATTCTACGAGCAGTACTTC. Translation: CASSPGGFYEQYF. The chain links TRBV12-3 or TRBV12-4 to TRBJ2-7; 7 bases are a match to TRBD2. The CDR3 extends over 13 amino acids. After removal of 5 bases from V and 3 bases from J, the junction contained 4 bases not matched to a gene.